The clone carrying this T cell receptor (beta chain) was observed a few times. The antigen is unknown. The data originate from a study of early T cells in non-severe SARS-CoV-2 infection. Trimming stripped 4 bases from V and 5 bases from J, with 9 bases between. This CDR3 region has 12 residues. Individual cDNA molecules were tagged with unique molecular identifiers, the study reported. TCRdb reanalysed the 5' RACE reads using MiXCR and keeps one entry per CDR3 protein. The data hold about 110,000 distinct CDR3 sequences, with 11% observed a single time. General study results and limits: VDJdb matching favored anti-spike CD8 responses, missing private and CD4 specificities.

Sequencing input: whole blood. The rearrangement links TRBV12-3 or TRBV12-4 to TRBJ2-7; TRBD2 is a possible D gene (5 bases). The TCR was taken from an adult who was a healthcare worker with PCR-confirmed SARS-CoV-2 infection or an uninfected control (not recorded which). The CDR3 nucleotides are TGTGCCAGCAGTTGGGGAGTCCACGAGCAGTACTTC. Translating it yields CASSWGVHEQYF.